The present entry profiles one T cell receptor (beta chain) with its context. The antigen it binds to is not known. It has no much larger one-base neighbor in the sample; base qualities were not kept. The sequenced samples were obtained from patients with active juvenile idiopathic arthritis. Cells were sorted immediately after thawing, with dead cells excluded using Live/Dead Fixable Near-IR Stain. These data are taken from a study of circulating and synovial CD4+ cells in juvenile arthritis (TCRdb year 2014). Turning to the overall study: TCRbeta CDR3 repertoires of circulating HLA-DR+ CD4 T cells, bulk blood CD4 T cells and synovial CD4 T cells were compared within each patient. The goal of the repertoire sequencing was to confirm that synovial clonotypes were enriched in a circulating synovial-like CD4 T cell subset.

Points the paper makes about the study in general: Because overlap with synovium rose as sequencing depth increased, the measured fractions of shared clonotypes likely underestimated the overlap of the full repertoire. Lower diversity was observed in synovial and circulating pathogenic-like lymphocyte repertoires than in bulk blood CD4 repertoires, and some CPL samples were found to be as oligoclonal as synovium. Because CPL samples and bulk blood CD4 samples differed in T cell genome counts by at least an order of magnitude, sample-size effects were addressed. Traditional Vbeta family usage analysis did not detect the difference between circulating pathogenic-like lymphocytes and bulk blood T cells. Circulating pathogenic-like lymphocytes clustered together with synovial T cells and shared a substantially larger fraction of CDR3 sequences with synovium than bulk blood did.

Taken from the germline V gene, the CDR1 and CDR2 loops are LGHNA and YNFKEQ. The V and J ends are trimmed by 4 bases and 3 bases, leaving 12 bases between them. Spanning cysteine to phenylalanine, the CDR3 consists of 14 amino acids. Only the CDR3 part of the read is kept: 42 bases, read in frame from the first base. The method behind the library was the immunoSEQ multiplex PCR assay. An external provider performed TCRbeta CDR3 sequencing as a commercial service. Processing in the source paper ran as follows. Productive nucleotide sequences and amino acid sequences obtained through in silico translation were used in the analyses. Diversity was quantified by Renyi entropy over a range of alpha values, with sample size equalised by taking the median of 200 repeated subsamples. Pairwise repertoire distance was calculated as one minus the Chao-modified Jaccard index, correcting for under-sampling, and used for clustering. Frequency-weighted overlap with synovial clonotypes was computed at 200 sample sizes with 200 draws without replacement at each size, and the value at the size of the smaller sample was reported. TCRdb obtained this table from immuneACCESS and retained in-frame rearrangements with V and J assigned. These tables miss some clones; where compared with another copy, unresolved V genes account for less than half of the shortfall, and the remainder is unexplained. V and J calls and clone size follow that table, whereas D and trimming were derived from the DNA. The sample data list 39,000 or so clones, and over 85% of these were observed just once. The top ten constitute 0.7% of the sample.

This TCR was recovered from a human donor with juvenile idiopathic arthritis. The chain employs TRBV4-2 and TRBJ1-2, with the D gene not confidently named. The sample was CD4+ T cells from blood. The encoded CDR3 is CASSPQDGDYGYTF. The bases are TGTGCCAGCAGCCCCCAGGACGGGGACTATGGCTACACCTTC.